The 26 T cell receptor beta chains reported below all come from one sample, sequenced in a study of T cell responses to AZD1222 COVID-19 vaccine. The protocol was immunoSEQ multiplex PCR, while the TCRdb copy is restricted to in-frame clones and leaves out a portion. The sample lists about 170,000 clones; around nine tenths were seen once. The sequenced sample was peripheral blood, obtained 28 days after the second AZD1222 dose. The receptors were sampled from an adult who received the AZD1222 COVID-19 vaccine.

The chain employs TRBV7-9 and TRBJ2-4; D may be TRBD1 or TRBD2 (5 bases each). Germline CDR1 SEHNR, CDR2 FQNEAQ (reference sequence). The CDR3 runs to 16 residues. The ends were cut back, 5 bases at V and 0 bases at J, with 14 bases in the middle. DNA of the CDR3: TGTGCCAGCAGCGCACGGGACGGTCTAGCCAAAAACATTCAGTACTTC. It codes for CASSARDGLAKNIQYF.

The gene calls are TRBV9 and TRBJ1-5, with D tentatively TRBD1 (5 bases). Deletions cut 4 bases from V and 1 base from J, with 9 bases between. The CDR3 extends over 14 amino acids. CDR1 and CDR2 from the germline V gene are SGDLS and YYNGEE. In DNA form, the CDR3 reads TGTGCCAGCAGCAGAGACAGAAGCAATCAGCCCCAGCATTTT. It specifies CASSRDRSNQPQHF. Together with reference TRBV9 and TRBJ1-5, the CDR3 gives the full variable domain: DSGVTQTPKHLITATGQRVTLRCSPRSGDLSVYWYQQSLDQGLQFLIQYYNGEERAKGNILERFSAQQFPDLHSELNLSSLELGDSALYFCASSRDRSNQPQHFGDGTRLSIL.

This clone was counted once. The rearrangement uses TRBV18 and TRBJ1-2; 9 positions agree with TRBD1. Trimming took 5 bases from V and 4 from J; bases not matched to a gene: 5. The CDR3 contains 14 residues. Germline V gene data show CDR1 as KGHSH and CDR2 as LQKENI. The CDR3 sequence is CASSWGQGSYGYTF. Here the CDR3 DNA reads TGTGCCAGCTCATGGGGACAGGGCAGCTATGGCTACACCTTC. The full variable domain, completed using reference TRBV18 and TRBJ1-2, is NAGVMQNPRHLVRRRGQEARLRCSPMKGHSHVYWYRQLPEEGLKFMVYLQKENIIDESGMPKERFSAEFPKEGPSILRIQQVVRGDSAAYFCASSWGQGSYGYTFGSGTRLTVV.

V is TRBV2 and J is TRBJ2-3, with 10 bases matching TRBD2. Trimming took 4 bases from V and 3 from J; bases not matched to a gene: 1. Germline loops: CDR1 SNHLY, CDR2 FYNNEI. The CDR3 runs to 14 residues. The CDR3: CASSASGGTDTQYF. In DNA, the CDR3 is TGTGCCAGCAGTGCTAGCGGGGGTACAGATACGCAGTATTTT.

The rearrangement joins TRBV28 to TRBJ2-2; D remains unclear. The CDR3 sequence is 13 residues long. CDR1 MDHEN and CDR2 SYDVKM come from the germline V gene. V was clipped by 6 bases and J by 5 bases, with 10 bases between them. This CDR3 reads CASSRKGTGELFF. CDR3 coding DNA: TGTGCCAGCAGCCGAAAAGGAACCGGGGAGCTGTTTTTT.

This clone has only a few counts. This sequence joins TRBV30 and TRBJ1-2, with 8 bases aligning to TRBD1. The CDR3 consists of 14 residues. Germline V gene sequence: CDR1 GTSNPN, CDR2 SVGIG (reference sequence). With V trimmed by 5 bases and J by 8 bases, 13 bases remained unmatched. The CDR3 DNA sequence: TGTGCCTGGGAAATTCCAGGGGGCGCGCGGGGCTACACCTTC. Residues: CAWEIPGGARGYTF. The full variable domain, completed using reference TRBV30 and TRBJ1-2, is SQTIHQWPATLVQPVGSPLSLECTVEGTSNPNLYWYRQAAGRGLQLLFYSVGIGQISSEVPQNLSASRPQDRQFILSSKKLLLSDSGFYLCAWEIPGGARGYTFGSGTRLTVV.

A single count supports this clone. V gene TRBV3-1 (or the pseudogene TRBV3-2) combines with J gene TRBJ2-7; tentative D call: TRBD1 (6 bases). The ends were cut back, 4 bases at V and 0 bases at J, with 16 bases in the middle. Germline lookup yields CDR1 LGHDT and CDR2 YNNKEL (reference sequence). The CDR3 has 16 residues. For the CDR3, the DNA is TGTGCCAGCAGCCCTACAGGGAGTAGGAGCTCCTACGAGCAGTACTTC. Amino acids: CASSPTGSRSSYEQYF.

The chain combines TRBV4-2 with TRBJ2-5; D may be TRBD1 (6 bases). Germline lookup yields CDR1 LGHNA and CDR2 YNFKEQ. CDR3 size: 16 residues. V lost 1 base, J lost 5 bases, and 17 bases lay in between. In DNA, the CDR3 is TGTGCCAGCAGCCAAGGTAGCAGGGGAAGGATGGAGACCCAGTACTTC. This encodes CASSQGSRGRMETQYF.

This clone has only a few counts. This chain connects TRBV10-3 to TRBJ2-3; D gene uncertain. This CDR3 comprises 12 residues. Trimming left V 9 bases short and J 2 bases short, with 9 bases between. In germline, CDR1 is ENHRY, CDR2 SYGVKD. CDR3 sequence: CAIAANTDTQYF. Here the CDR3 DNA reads TGTGCCATAGCCGCTAACACAGATACGCAGTATTTT.

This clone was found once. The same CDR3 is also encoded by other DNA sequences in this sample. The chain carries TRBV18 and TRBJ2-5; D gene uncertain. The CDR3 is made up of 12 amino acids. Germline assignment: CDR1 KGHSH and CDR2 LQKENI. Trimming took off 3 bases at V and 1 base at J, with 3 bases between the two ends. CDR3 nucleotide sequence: TGTGCCAGCTCACCGAGCCAAGAGACCCAGTACTTC. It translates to CASSPSQETQYF.

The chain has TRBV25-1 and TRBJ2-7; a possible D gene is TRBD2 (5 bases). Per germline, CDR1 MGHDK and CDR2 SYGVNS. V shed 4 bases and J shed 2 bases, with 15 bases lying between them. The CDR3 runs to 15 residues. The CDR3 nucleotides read TGTGCCAGCAGTGCCACGGACTGGCCCCCCTACGAGCAGTACTTC. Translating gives CASSATDWPPYEQYF.

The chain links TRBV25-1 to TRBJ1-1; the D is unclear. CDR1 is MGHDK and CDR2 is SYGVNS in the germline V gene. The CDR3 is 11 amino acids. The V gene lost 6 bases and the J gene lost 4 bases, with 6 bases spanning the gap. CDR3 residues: CASRFSTEAFF. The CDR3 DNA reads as TGTGCCAGCAGGTTTAGCACTGAAGCTTTCTTT.

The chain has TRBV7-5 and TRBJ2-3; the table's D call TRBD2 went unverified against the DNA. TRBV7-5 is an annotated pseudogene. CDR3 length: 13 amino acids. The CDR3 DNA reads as TGTGCCAGAAGCTTAGGCGGGAAAGATACGCAGTATTTT. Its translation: CARSLGGKDTQYF.

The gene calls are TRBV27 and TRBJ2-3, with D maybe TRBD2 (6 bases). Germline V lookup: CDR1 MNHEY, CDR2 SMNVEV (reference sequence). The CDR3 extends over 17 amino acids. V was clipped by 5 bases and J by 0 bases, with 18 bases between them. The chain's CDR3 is CASSHPALAASTDTQYF. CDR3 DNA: TGTGCCAGCAGTCACCCTGCTTTAGCGGCTAGCACAGATACGCAGTATTTT.

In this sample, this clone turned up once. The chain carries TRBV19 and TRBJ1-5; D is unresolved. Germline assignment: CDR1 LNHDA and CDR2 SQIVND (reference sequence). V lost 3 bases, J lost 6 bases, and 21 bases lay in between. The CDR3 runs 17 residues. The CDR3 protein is CASSIRTFPDRSQPQHF. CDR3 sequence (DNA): TGTGCCAGTAGTATTAGGACGTTCCCCGATAGGAGTCAGCCCCAGCATTTT.

The CDR3 bases are TGCGCCAGCAGTGGAGGAATCCAGGGCCAGCCCCAGCATTTT. Translating gives CASSGGIQGQPQHF. The V and J genes are TRBV10-1 and TRBJ1-5, with TRBD1 as a possible D gene (5 bases). The germline CDR1 and CDR2 sequences are WNHNN and SYGVQD (reference sequence). The CDR3 extends over 14 amino acids. Trimming cost V 4 bases and J 7 bases, with 14 bases left between them.

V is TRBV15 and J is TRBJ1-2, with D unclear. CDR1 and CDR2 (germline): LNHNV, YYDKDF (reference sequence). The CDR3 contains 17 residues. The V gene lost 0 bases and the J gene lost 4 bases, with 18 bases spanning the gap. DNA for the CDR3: TGTGCCACCAGCAGAGATCTAGGTCTCGATGGAGTCTATGGCTACACCTTC. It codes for CATSRDLGLDGVYGYTF.

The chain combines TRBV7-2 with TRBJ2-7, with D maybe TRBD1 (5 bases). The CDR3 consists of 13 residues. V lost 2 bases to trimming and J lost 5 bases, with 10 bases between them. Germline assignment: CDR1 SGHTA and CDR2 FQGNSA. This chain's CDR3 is CASSLRDSHEQYF. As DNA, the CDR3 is TGTGCCAGCAGCTTAAGAGACAGCCACGAGCAGTACTTC.

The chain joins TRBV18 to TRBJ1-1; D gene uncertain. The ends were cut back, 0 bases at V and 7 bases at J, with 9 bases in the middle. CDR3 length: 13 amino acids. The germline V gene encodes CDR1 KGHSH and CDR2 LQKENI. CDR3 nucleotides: TGTGCCAGCTCACCACCGGGGAGGGTTGAAGCTTTCTTT. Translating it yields CASSPPGRVEAFF.

The CDR3 sequence is CASSLGHGQETQYF. The CDR3 nucleotides read TGTGCCAGCAGCCTGGGACACGGGCAAGAGACCCAGTACTTC. The V and J genes are TRBV5-5 and TRBJ2-5, with a possible D match to TRBD1 (6 bases). This CDR3 region has 14 residues. Germline CDR1 reads SGHKS; CDR2 reads YYEKEE (reference sequence). The germline V and J ends were trimmed by 4 bases and 2 bases, with 12 bases remaining between them.

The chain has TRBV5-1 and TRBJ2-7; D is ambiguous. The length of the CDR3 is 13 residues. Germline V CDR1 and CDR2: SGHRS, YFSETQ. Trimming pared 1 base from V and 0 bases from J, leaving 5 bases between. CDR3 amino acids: CASSLQVSYEQYF. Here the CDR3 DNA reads TGCGCCAGCAGCTTGCAGGTCTCCTACGAGCAGTACTTC. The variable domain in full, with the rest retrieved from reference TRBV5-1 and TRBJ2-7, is KAGVTQTPRYLIKTRGQQVTLSCSPISGHRSVSWYQQTPGQGLQFLFEYFSETQRNKGNFPGRFSGRQFSNSRSEMNVSTLELGDSALYLCASSLQVSYEQYFGPGTRLTVT.

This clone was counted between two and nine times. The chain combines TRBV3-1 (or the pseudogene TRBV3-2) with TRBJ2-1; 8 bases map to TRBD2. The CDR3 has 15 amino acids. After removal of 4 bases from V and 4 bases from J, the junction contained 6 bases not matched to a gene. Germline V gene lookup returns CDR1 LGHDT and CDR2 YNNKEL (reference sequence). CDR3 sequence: CASSRGPSGYNEQFF. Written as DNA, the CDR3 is TGTGCCAGCAGCCGGGGGCCTAGCGGGTACAATGAGCAGTTCTTC.

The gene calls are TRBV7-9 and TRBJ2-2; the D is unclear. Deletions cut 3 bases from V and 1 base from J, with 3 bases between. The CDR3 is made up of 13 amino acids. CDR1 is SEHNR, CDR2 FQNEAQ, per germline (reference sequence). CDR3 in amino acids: CASSLGNTGELFF. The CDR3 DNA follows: TGTGCCAGCAGCTTGGGGAACACCGGGGAGCTGTTTTTT.

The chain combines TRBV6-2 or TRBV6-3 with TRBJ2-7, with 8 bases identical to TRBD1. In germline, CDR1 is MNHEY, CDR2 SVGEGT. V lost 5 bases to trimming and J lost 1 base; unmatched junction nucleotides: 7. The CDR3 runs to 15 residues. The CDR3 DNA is TGTGCCAGCAGTCTCGGACAGGGACGATCCTACGAGCAGTACTTC. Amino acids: CASSLGQGRSYEQYF.

The CDR3 region is CASSALAGGPNEQFF. DNA for the CDR3: TGCGCCAGCAGCGCCTTAGCGGGGGGGCCCAATGAGCAGTTCTTC. The chain employs TRBV5-1 and TRBJ2-1; 11 positions agree with TRBD2. This CDR3 has 15 residues. CDR1 and CDR2 (germline): SGHRS, YFSETQ. V trimming: 4 bases; J trimming: 6 bases; junction bases outside the gene matches: 6.

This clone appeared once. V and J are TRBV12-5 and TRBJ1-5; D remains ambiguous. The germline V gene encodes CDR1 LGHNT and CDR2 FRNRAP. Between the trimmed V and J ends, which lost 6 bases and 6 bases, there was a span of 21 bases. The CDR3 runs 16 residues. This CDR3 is CASGPERSARGQPQHF. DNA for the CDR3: TGTGCTAGTGGCCCGGAGCGGTCGGCCCGCGGTCAGCCCCAGCATTTT.